This TCR beta chain is drawn from a study of naive and memory T cell subsets. V lost 6 bases and J 2 bases, leaving 13 bases between the germline ends. CDR3 length: 15 residues. Germline CDR1 MRHNA, CDR2 SNTAGT. CMV status came from CD4+ T cell IFNgamma after overnight CMV lysate stimulation of fresh PBMCs. Four subsets defined by CD45RA and CD27 were sorted after CD3, CD4, CD8 and live/dead staining. An equimolar mix of two oligonucleotides served as the beta constant-region primer for TRBC1 and TRBC2. The cDNA 3' end received a ligated single-stranded oligonucleotide carrying the SP2 primer and a 12-nucleotide UMI. TCRdb analysed the UMI-ligation and nested PCR reads with MiXCR anew, one entry per CDR3 protein. The table lists about 21,000 distinct CDR3 sequences, around 10% of them singletons, with approximately 18% in the top ten.

What was sequenced was central memory CD8+ T cells from blood. The V call is TRBV6-4, the J call TRBJ2-2; tentatively, D is TRBD1 (5 bases). The receptor was derived from a human donor in good health. CDR3 sequence reads: CASSAQESNTGELFF. Here the CDR3 DNA reads TGTGCCAGCAGCGCACAGGAATCAAACACCGGGGAGCTGTTTTTT.